The 13 T cell receptor beta chains given below trace back to one sample, sequenced in a study of shared clonotypes between healthy human individuals. Assay: immunoSEQ multiplex PCR; the TCRdb copy retains only in-frame clones and omits some. Found here are over a million clones, about 84% of them singletons; the top ten hold 0.55% to 0.7%. Source material: memory CD4+ T cells from PBMCs. Subset of the sample: CD45RA-negative fraction. These receptors all stem from a man aged 18 to 30 in good health. Some clones in this sample may be carry-over from other donors' samples.

The chain employs TRBV4-1 and TRBJ1-1; D uncertain. Germline V gene sequence: CDR1 MGHRA, CDR2 YSYEKL. CDR3 length equals 14 residues. Deletions cut 2 bases from V and 4 bases from J, with 11 bases between. The CDR3 sequence is CASSQPNRVTEAFF. The CDR3 region has the DNA TGCGCCAGCAGCCAACCGAATAGGGTCACTGAAGCTTTCTTT.

This rearrangement joins TRBV28 to TRBJ1-4, with unresolved D. Trimming cost V 2 bases and J 3 bases, with 7 bases left between them. The germline gives CDR1 MDHEN, CDR2 SYDVKM. The CDR3 contains 14 residues. The CDR3 region is CASSLRGSNEKLFF. CDR3 bases: TGTGCCAGCAGTTTACGCGGGTCTAATGAAAAACTGTTTTTT. Variable domain in full (rest from reference TRBV28 and TRBJ1-4): DVKVTQSSRYLVKRTGEKVFLECVQDMDHENMFWYRQDPGLGLRLIYFSYDVKMKEKGDIPEGYSVSREKKERFSLILESASTNQTSMYLCASSLRGSNEKLFFGSGTQLSVL.

The rearrangement joins TRBV30 to TRBJ2-7, with 7 bases aligning to TRBD1. Germline assignment: CDR1 GTSNPN and CDR2 SVGIG (reference sequence). V shed 4 bases and J 1 base; nucleotides not matched to a gene: 7. The CDR3 sequence is 14 residues long. Here the CDR3 reads CAWITGAHSYEQYF. For the CDR3, the DNA is TGTGCCTGGATCACAGGGGCGCATTCCTACGAGCAGTACTTC.

CDR3 sequence (DNA): TGTGCCAGCAGCTCGACTTCTGGGACTAGGAACAATGAGCAGTTCTTC. It yields the protein CASSSTSGTRNNEQFF. This chain links TRBV11-3 with TRBJ2-1; 8 positions agree with TRBD2. The ends lost 4 bases at V and 5 bases at J; junction bases unmatched: 10. From germline, CDR1 is SGHNT and CDR2 YENEEA. The CDR3 loop spans 16 amino acids.

The chain employs TRBV6-1 and TRBJ2-7; D may be TRBD1 (5 bases). Per the germline V gene, CDR1 is MNHNS and CDR2 is SASEGT. The ends were cut back, 6 bases at V and 2 bases at J, with 17 bases in the middle. This CDR3 comprises 15 residues. As DNA, the CDR3 is TGTGCCAGCAGCCCATCAGGGAAACGAACCTACGAGCAGTACTTC. Translation: CASSPSGKRTYEQYF.

V gene TRBV6-5 combines with J gene TRBJ2-3, with 7 positions matching TRBD2. Germline-derived CDR1 and CDR2 are MNHEY and SVGAGI. There are 14 residues in the CDR3. With 5 bases clipped from V and 5 bases from J, the junction kept 7 bases outside the gene matches. CDR3 sequence (DNA): TGTGCCAGCAGTCGACAGTCTAGCGGAGATACGCAGTATTTT. Protein sequence: CASSRQSSGDTQYF.

This chain connects TRBV2 to TRBJ1-5; D remains ambiguous. Trimming removed 3 bases at V and 5 bases at J, with 11 bases between. The CDR3 loop spans 14 amino acids. Germline lookup yields CDR1 SNHLY and CDR2 FYNNEI. In nucleotides, the CDR3 is TGTGCCAGCAGTGATGGACGGGGTTATCAGCCCCAGCATTTT. Translating it yields CASSDGRGYQPQHF.

This clone appeared once. This sequence joins TRBV4-3 and TRBJ1-1; D unresolved. CDR3 size: 14 residues. The ends were cut back, 4 bases at V and 7 bases at J, with 16 bases in the middle. Germline V gives CDR1 LGHNA, CDR2 YSLEER. DNA for the CDR3: TGCGCCAGCAGCCGAGGGCCTTATTGGGATGAAGCTTTCTTT. It is translated as CASSRGPYWDEAFF.

The gene calls are TRBV12-2 and TRBJ2-7. TRBV12-2 is described as a pseudogene. CDR3 length equals 14 residues. The CDR3 DNA follows: TGTGCAAGTCGATGCAGGGACGGTACCTACGAGCAGTACTTC. Residues: CASRCRDGTYEQYF.

This clone has ten or more counts. The sample holds other DNA sequences that translate to the same CDR3. V and J are TRBV5-1 and TRBJ1-1, with D unclear. The CDR3 length is 13 residues. Trimming pared 0 bases from V and 1 base from J, leaving 4 bases between. The germline CDR1 and CDR2 sequences are SGHRS and YFSETQ. CDR3 residues: CASSLVRNTEAFF. CDR3 sequence (DNA): TGCGCCAGCAGCTTGGTACGGAACACTGAAGCTTTCTTT.

This chain links TRBV6-1 with TRBJ2-3; the D is unclear. This CDR3 has 14 residues. Germline lookup yields CDR1 MNHNS and CDR2 SASEGT. The V end was cut by 2 bases, the J end by 6 bases, with 12 bases between. The CDR3, as DNA: TGTGCCAGCAGTGAATGGTCAACACACGATACGCAGTATTTT. The encoded protein is CASSEWSTHDTQYF.

The genes are TRBV28 and TRBJ2-7; 8 bases are a match to TRBD1. The length of the CDR3 is 17 residues. Trimming took 4 bases from V and 3 from J; bases not matched to a gene: 14. CDR1 and CDR2 from the germline V gene are MDHEN and SYDVKM. The CDR3 reads CASSSTGTGGTFYEQYF. The CDR3 DNA reads TGTGCCAGCAGTTCCACAGGGACAGGCGGCACCTTCTACGAGCAGTACTTC.

CDR3 loop: CASSEMGDRGQQETQYF. CDR3 in DNA: TGTGCCAGCAGTGAAATGGGGGACAGGGGGCAGCAAGAGACCCAGTACTTC. The chain links TRBV5-6 to TRBJ2-5; 12 positions match TRBD1. Germline loops: CDR1 SGHDT, CDR2 YYEEEE. J lost 2 bases, V lost 5 bases, and 10 bases had no gene match. The CDR3 is 17 amino acids. Supplemented by reference TRBV5-6 and TRBJ2-5, the full variable domain reads DAGVTQSPTHLIKTRGQQVTLRCSPKSGHDTVSWYQQALGQGPQFIFQYYEEEERQRGNFPDRFSGHQFPNYSSELNVNALLLGDSALYLCASSEMGDRGQQETQYFGPGTRLLVL.